This passage covers 9 T cell receptor beta chains from one sample sequenced in a study of blood T cell repertoires in COVID-19. Repertoires were generated with immunoSEQ multiplex PCR, while TCRdb's copy carries only in-frame clones and drops some. This sample yields 60,000 to 65,000 clones, of which 72% are seen a single time; around 4.9% belongs to the top ten. Sequencing was carried out using peripheral blood. These receptor sequences come from a woman aged 70-85 years with COVID-19, enrolled during active disease.

This clone was detected only once. The DNA for the CDR3 is TGCGCCAGCAGCCTGGACAGAGCCTCGGCAGATACGCAGTATTTT. Protein product: CASSLDRASADTQYF. The chain is built from TRBV4-1 and TRBJ2-3; a possible D gene is TRBD1 (6 bases). The CDR3 contains 15 residues. Germline V CDR1 and CDR2: MGHRA, YSYEKL. V lost 4 bases and J lost 4, with 15 bases in between.

The chain combines TRBV7-3 with TRBJ2-3; 14 positions agree with TRBD2. The CDR3 spans 17 residues. CDR1 and CDR2 (germline): SGHTA, FQGTGA. Unmatched junction bases numbered 6, after V lost 4 bases and J lost 3 bases. The CDR3 here is CASSSGTSGSGTDTQYF. CDR3 DNA sequence: TGTGCCAGCAGCTCCGGGACTAGCGGGAGTGGGACAGATACGCAGTATTTT.

This CDR3 reads CASIPRGDGAEAFF. As DNA, the CDR3 is TGTGCCAGTATCCCCCGGGGTGATGGGGCTGAAGCTTTCTTT. This sequence joins TRBV19 and TRBJ1-1; no reliable D call. Germline CDR1 is LNHDA and CDR2 is SQIVND (reference sequence). The CDR3 sequence is 14 residues long. Trimming left V 7 bases short and J 6 bases short, with 18 bases between. The whole variable domain, remainder taken from reference TRBV19 and TRBJ1-1, is DGGITQSPKYLFRKEGQNVTLSCEQNLNHDAMYWYRQDPGQGLRLIYYSQIVNDFQKGDIAEGYSVSREKKESFPLTVTSAQKNPTAFYLCASIPRGDGAEAFFGQGTRLTVV.

The genes are TRBV24-1 and TRBJ2-3; no clear D. Germline lookup yields CDR1 KGHDR and CDR2 SFDVKD. The CDR3 length is 12 residues. With 5 bases removed from V and 0 bases from J, the gap between germline ends came to 2 bases. CDR3 in DNA: TGTGCCACCAGTGCGAGCACAGATACGCAGTATTTT. This encodes CATSASTDTQYF.

This chain joins TRBV4-2 and TRBJ2-1; possible D gene TRBD2, 6 bases. Trimming removed 1 base from V and 8 bases from J, with 15 bases in between. The CDR3 loop spans 15 amino acids. CDR1 is LGHNA and CDR2 is YNFKEQ in the germline V gene. The DNA for the CDR3 is TGTGCCAGCAGCCAAGCGACGGGAGAGGCTTATGAGCAGTTCTTC. Translated: CASSQATGEAYEQFF.

This clone was observed a single time. The V gene is TRBV5-6, the J gene TRBJ1-2; D gene unclear. The CDR3 is made up of 13 amino acids. V lost 1 base and J lost 4, with 8 bases in between. CDR1 is SGHDT, CDR2 YYEEEE, per germline. In nucleotides, the CDR3 is TGTGCCAGCAGCTTGTTATACAGCTATGGCTACACCTTC. Residues: CASSLLYSYGYTF.

J is TRBJ2-6 and V is TRBV12-3 or TRBV12-4, with 8 bases matching TRBD1. J gave up 17 bases and V 5 bases, and 11 bases lay outside the gene matches. The CDR3 has 13 residues. DNA of the CDR3: TGTGCCAGCAGTGTACGCGCGACAGGGGCTTTGACTTTC. Residues: CASSVRATGALTF.

The chain links TRBV11-3 to TRBJ1-3; no firm D call. V lost 2 bases to trimming and J lost 2 bases, with 10 bases between them. Germline assignment: CDR1 SGHNT and CDR2 YENEEA. CDR3 size: 15 residues. The CDR3 reads CASSLREPAGNTIYF. The CDR3 coding sequence is TGTGCCAGCAGCTTAAGGGAGCCGGCTGGAAACACCATATATTTT.

The chain uses TRBV5-1 and TRBJ2-1, with 10 bases fitting TRBD2. V dropped 4 bases and J dropped 7; count of bases not matched to a gene: 14. Germline-derived CDR1 and CDR2 are SGHRS and YFSETQ. The CDR3 sequence is 17 residues long. CDR3 bases: TGCGCCAGCAGCAATCTCCGAGCGGGGGGGATCAGGAATGAGCAGTTCTTC. It is translated as CASSNLRAGGIRNEQFF.